This T cell receptor beta chain was obtained from a study of cytomegalovirus exposure and HLA in healthy donors. General observations from the study: Sequencing likely generated an artifact that appeared as a cluster of highly shared sequence variants. In a later analysis, the majority of CMV-associated beta chains seemingly showed HLA restriction. Sequencing depth across donors, presence/absence analyses assumed, was roughly uniform.

Use of 60 Vbeta and 13 Jbeta primers characterized the PCR. Original processing methods: As a later analysis found, there were approximately 80 million unique TCR beta chains, of which some 10 million were shared. The assay was immunoSEQ multiplex PCR, and TCRdb's table has in-frame clones only and misses some. Clone size and the V and J calls come from that table; the DNA yielded D and trimming. The sample contains 110,000 or so clones, over 65% of which appear only once. The CDR3 loop spans 15 amino acids. Germline V lookup: CDR1 MNHEY, CDR2 SVGAGI. The V gene lost 0 bases and the J gene lost 6 bases, with 11 bases spanning the gap. As concerns this clone: Its antigen is currently unknown.

This sequence joins TRBV6-5 and TRBJ2-2, with D maybe TRBD1 (6 bases). Sequencing used PBMCs. This sequence originates from a woman aged 18-29 years in good health and CMV-seronegative. The CDR3 loop reads CASSYSGHRAGELFF. In nucleotides, the CDR3 is TGTGCCAGCAGTTACTCGGGACACAGGGCCGGGGAGCTGTTTTTT.